This TCR beta chain was recorded in a study of T cell responses to AZD1222 COVID-19 vaccine. Study-level results: Repertoire sampling occurred only after the peak T cell response. Reports indicate that nearly half of spike-specific TCRs are directed at unmutated variant regions.

Note on this clone: Its antigen remains unidentified.

The CDR3 loop spans 15 amino acids. The germline V gene has CDR1 SGHNT and CDR2 YYREEE (reference sequence). Trimming took 4 bases from V and 5 from J, leaving 13 bases between them. Produced via immunoSEQ multiplex PCR; TCRdb's table is partial and in-frame only. The sample lists about 160,000 clones, more than 75% occurring once. The clonotype comes from an adult who received the AZD1222 COVID-19 vaccine. The rearrangement uses TRBV5-4 and TRBJ1-6; D is possibly TRBD1 (6 bases). The source was peripheral blood, collected 28 days after the second AZD1222 dose. CDR3 nucleotides: TGTGCCAGCAGCAGCGGACAGACTAATAATTCACCCCTCCACTTT. Its translation is CASSSGQTNNSPLHF.